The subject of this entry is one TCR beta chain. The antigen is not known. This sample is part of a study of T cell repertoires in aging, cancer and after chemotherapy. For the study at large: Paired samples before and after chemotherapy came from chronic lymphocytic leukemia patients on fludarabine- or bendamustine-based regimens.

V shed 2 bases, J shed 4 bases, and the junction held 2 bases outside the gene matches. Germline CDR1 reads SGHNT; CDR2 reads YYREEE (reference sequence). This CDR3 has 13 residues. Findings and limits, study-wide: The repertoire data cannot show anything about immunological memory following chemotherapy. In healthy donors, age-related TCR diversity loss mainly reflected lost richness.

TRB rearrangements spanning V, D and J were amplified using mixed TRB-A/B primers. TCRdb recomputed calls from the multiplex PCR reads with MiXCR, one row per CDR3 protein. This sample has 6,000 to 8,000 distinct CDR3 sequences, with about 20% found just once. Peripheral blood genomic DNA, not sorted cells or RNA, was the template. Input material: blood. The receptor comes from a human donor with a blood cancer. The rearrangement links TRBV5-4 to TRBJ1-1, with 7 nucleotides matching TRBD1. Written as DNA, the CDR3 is TGTGCCAGCAGCTTAACAGGGGCCACTGAAGCTTTCTTT. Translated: CASSLTGATEAFF.